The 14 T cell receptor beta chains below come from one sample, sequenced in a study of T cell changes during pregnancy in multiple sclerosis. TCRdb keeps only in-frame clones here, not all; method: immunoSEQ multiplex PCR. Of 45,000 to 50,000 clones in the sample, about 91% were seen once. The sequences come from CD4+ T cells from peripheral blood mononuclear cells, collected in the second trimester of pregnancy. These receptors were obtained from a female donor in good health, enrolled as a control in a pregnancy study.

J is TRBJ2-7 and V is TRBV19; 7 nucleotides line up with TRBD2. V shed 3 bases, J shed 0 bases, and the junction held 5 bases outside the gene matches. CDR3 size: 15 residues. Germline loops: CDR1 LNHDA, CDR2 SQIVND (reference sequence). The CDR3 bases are TGTGCCAGTAGTATTGGACTAGGAAGCTCCTACGAGCAGTACTTC. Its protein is CASSIGLGSSYEQYF.

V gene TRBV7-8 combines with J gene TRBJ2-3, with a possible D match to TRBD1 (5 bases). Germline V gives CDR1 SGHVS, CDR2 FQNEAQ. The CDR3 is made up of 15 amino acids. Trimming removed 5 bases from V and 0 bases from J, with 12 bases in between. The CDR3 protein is CASSPVRASTDTQYF. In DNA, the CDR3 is TGTGCCAGCAGCCCTGTCAGGGCTAGCACAGATACGCAGTATTTT. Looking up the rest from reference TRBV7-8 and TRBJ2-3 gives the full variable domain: GAGVSQSPRYKVAKRGQDVALRCDPISGHVSLFWYQQALGQGPEFLTYFQNEAQLDKSGLPSDRFFAERPEGSVSTLKIQRTQQEDSAVYLCASSPVRASTDTQYFGPGTRLTVL.

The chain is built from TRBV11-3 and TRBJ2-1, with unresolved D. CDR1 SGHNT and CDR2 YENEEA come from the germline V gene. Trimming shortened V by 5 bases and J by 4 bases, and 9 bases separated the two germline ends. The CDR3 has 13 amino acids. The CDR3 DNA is TGTGCCAGCAGCATGAGATCTTACAATGAGCAGTTCTTC. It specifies CASSMRSYNEQFF. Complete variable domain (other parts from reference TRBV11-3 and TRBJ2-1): EAGVVQSPRYKIIEKKQPVAFWCNPISGHNTLYWYLQNLGQGPELLIRYENEEAVDDSQLPKDRFSAERLKGVDSTLKIQPAELGDSAVYLCASSMRSYNEQFFGPGTRLTVL.

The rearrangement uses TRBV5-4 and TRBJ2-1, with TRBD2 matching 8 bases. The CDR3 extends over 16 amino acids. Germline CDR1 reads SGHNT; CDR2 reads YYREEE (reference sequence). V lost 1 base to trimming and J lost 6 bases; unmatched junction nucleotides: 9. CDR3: CASSLYSGGPPNEQFF. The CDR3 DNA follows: TGTGCCAGCAGCTTGTATTCGGGGGGGCCGCCCAATGAGCAGTTCTTC.

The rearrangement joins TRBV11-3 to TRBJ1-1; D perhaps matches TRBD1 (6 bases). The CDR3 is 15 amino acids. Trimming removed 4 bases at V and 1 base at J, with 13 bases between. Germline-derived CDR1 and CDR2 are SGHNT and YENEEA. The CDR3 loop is CASSSFGGQNTEAFF. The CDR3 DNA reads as TGTGCCAGCAGCTCTTTCGGGGGGCAGAACACTGAAGCTTTCTTT.

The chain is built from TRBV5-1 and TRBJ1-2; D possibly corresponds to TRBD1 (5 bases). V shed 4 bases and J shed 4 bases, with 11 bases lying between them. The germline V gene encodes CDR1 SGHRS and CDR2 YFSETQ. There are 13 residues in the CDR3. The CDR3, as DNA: TGCGCCAGCAGCCCCGGACAAAGCTATGGCTACACCTTC. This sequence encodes CASSPGQSYGYTF.

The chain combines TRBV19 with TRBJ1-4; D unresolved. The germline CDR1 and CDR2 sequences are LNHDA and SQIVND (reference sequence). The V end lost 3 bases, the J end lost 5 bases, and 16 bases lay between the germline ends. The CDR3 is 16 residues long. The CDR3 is CASSIPSRDPNEKLFF. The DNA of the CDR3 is TGTGCCAGTAGTATCCCAAGCCGGGATCCCAATGAAAAACTGTTTTTT.

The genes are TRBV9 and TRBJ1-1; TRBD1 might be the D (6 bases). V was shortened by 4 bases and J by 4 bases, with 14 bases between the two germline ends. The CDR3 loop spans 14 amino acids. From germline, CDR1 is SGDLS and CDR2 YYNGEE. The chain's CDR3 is CASSPSGQSTEAFF. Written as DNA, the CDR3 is TGTGCCAGCAGCCCAAGCGGACAGAGCACTGAAGCTTTCTTT. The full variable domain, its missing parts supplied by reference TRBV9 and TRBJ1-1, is DSGVTQTPKHLITATGQRVTLRCSPRSGDLSVYWYQQSLDQGLQFLIQYYNGEERAKGNILERFSAQQFPDLHSELNLSSLELGDSALYFCASSPSGQSTEAFFGQGTRLTVV.

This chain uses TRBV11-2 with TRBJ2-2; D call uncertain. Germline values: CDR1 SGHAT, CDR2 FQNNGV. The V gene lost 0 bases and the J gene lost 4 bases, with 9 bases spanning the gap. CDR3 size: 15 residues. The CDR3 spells CASSLDQVGTGELFF. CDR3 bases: TGTGCCAGCAGCTTAGATCAGGTCGGCACCGGGGAGCTGTTTTTT. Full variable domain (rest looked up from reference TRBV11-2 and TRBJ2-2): EAGVAQSPRYKIIEKRQSVAFWCNPISGHATLYWYQQILGQGPKLLIQFQNNGVVDDSQLPKDRFSAERLKGVDSTLKIQPAKLEDSAVYLCASSLDQVGTGELFFGEGSRLTVL.

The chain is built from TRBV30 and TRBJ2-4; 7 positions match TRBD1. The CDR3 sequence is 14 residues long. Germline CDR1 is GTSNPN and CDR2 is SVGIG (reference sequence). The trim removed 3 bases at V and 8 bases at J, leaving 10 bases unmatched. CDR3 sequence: CAWSYRTGWDIQYF. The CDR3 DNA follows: TGTGCCTGGAGCTACCGGACAGGTTGGGACATTCAGTACTTC.

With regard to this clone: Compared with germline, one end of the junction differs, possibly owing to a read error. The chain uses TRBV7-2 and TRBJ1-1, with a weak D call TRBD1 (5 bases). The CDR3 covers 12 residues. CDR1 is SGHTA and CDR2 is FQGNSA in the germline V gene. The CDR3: CASSRLRGLKEF. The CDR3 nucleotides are TGTGCCAGCAGCCGACTCCGGGGGTTAAAAGAATTT. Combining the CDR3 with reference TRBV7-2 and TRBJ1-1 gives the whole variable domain GAGVSQSPSNKVTEKGKDVELRCDPISGHTALYWYRQSLGQGLEFLIYFQGNSAPDKSGLPSDRFSAERTGGSVSTLTIQRTQQEDSAVYLCASSRLRGLKEFGQGTRLTVV.

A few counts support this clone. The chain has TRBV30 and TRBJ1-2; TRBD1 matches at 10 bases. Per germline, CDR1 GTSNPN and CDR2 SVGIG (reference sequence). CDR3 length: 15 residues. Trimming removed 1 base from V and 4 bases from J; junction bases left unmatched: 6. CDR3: CAWSGQGALVYGYTF. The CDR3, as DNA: TGTGCCTGGAGTGGACAGGGGGCACTCGTCTATGGCTACACCTTC.

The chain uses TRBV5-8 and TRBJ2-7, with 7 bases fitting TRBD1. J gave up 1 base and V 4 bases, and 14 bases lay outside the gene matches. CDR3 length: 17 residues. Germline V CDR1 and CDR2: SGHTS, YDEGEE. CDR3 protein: CASSRKATGQISYEQYF. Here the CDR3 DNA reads TGTGCCAGCAGCCGTAAAGCTACGGGACAGATTTCCTACGAGCAGTACTTC.

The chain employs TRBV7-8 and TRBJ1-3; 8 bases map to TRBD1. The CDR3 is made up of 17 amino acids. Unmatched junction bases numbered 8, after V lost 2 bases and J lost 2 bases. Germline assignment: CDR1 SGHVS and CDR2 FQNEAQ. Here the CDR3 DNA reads TGTGCCAGCAGCTTAAATACCAGGGGGCGGACTGGAAACACCATATATTTT. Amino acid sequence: CASSLNTRGRTGNTIYF.